This note documents a single T cell receptor beta chain sequence. The antigen is undetermined. The sample belongs to a study of cytomegalovirus exposure and HLA in healthy donors. Study-wide results and caveats: High sensitivity and specificity were reportedly achieved when the classifier diagnosed cytomegalovirus status. Despite most TCR sequences being rare, some public TCRs occurred in many donors. The study designated fewer than 200 TCR beta chains cytomegalovirus-associated.

Clones were read by immunoSEQ multiplex PCR, and TCRdb kept only the in-frame ones, dropping some. The sample consists of more than 85,000 clones, 93% of them appearing once. The clonotype comes from a woman in her 30s in good health and CMV-seropositive. Specimen: PBMCs.

The CDR3 reads CASSLVGGTEYF. The DNA for the CDR3 is TGTGCCAGCAGCTTGGTTGGGGGGACTGAGTACTTC. The rearrangement uses TRBV5-5 and TRBJ2-7; TRBD2 might be the D (6 bases). The CDR3 consists of 12 residues. Germline CDR1 reads SGHKS; CDR2 reads YYEKEE (reference sequence). V gave up 0 bases and J gave up 11 bases, with 12 bases separating them.